This T cell receptor beta chain stems from a study of CD8+ T cells in alopecia areata. Study-wide background: The duration of tofacitinib was 6 to 18 months, with 6 months off drug afterward. General study findings and limits: Affected lesional scalp, above all in alopecia totalis/universalis, was more clonal than normal scalp.

This clone was counted a few times. Its antigen is undetermined. This CDR3 is built from 12 residues. The trim removed 4 bases at V and 6 bases at J, leaving 1 base unmatched. Germline CDR1 SGHDN, CDR2 FVKESK. RNA extraction was followed by reverse transcription into cDNA, which acted as the sequencing template. Using immunoSEQ multiplex PCR, the repertoire was profiled, and TCRdb retains in-frame clones only, with some absent. Of fewer than 250,000 clones detected, 40% to 45% appear once; the ten largest clones hold around 2.5%. Indicated treatment: oral pan-JAK inhibitor, 5-10 mg twice daily. Both peripheral blood and punch biopsies of lesional scalp skin were obtained from patients who had alopecia areata.

The J gene is TRBJ2-3, the V gene TRBV14, with 7 nucleotides matching TRBD2. The sequence derives from a human donor with alopecia areata. Sequences were derived from CD4+ T cells sorted from blood, sampled at roughly week 36, from a patient treated with tofacitinib. This chain's CDR3 is CASSRREDTQYF. The CDR3 nucleotides read TGTGCCAGCAGCCGGCGGGAGGATACGCAGTATTTT.